This T cell receptor (beta chain) was documented in a study of blood T cells in healthy people across ages. Each sample provided at least 5.5 micrograms of extracted total RNA. As regards this clonotype: Its antigen is unidentified.

CDR3 length: 13 amino acids. In germline, CDR1 is SGHRS, CDR2 YFSETQ. Trimming pared 0 bases from V and 8 bases from J, leaving 6 bases between. A J-beta primer mix and a sample-barcoded 5' primer were used in a second PCR of roughly 6 to 12 cycles. Each CDR3 protein is one row after TCRdb ran MiXCR on the 5' RACE reads. This table holds approximately 400,000 distinct CDR3 sequences, about 55% found once. General study points: Estimates of total diversity, which came from one million sequenced T cells, were considered to be underestimates.

This rearrangement joins TRBV5-1 to TRBJ1-6; D uncertain. The origin of this receptor is a man in his fifties or sixties in good health. Sequenced sample: blood. The CDR3 nucleotides read TGCGCCAGCAGCTTGGCGGGTTATTCACCCCTCCACTTT. This encodes CASSLAGYSPLHF.